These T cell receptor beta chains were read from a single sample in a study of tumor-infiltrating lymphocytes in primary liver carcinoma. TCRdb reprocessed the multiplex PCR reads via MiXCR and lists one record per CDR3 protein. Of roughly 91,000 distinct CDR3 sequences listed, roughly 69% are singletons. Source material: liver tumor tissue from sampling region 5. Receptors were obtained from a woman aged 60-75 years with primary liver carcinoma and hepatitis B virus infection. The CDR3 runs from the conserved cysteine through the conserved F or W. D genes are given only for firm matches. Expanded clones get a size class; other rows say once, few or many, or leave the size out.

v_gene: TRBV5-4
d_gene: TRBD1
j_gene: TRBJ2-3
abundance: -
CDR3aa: CASSVGQGSVDAQYF
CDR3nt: TGTGCCAGCAGCGTCGGACAGGGGAGTGTTGATGCGCAGTATTTT

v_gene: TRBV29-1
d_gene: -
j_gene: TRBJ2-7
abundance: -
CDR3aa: CSVRLVREQYF
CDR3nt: TGCAGCGTTCGACTAGTCCGCGAGCAGTACTTC

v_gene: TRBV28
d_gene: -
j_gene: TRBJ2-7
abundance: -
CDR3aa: CASSPTWVWFEQNF
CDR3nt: TGTGCCAGCAGCCCGACATGGGTTTGGTTCGAGCAGAACTTC

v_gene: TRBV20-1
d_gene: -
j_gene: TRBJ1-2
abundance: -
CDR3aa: CSARGGQTNYGYTF
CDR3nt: TGCAGTGCTAGAGGCGGACAGACCAACTATGGCTACACCTTC

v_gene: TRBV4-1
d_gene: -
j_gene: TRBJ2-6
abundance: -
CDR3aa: CASSRTSRGGANVLTF
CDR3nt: TGCGCCAGCAGCCGTACCTCGCGCGGTGGGGCCAACGTCCTGACTTTC

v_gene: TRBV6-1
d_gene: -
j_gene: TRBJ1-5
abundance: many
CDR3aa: CASRGRGVGSNQPQHF
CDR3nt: TGTGCCAGCAGGGGCAGGGGAGTGGGGAGCAATCAGCCCCAGCATTTT

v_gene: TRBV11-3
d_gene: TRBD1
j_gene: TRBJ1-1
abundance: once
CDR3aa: CASSLRGFITGTDTEALF
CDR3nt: TGTGCCAGCAGCCTCAGGGGGTTTATAACGGGAACGGACACTGAAGCTTTATTT

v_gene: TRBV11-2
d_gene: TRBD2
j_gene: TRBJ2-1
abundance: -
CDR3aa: CASTWTSGAEQSF
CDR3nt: TGTGCCAGCACCTGGACTAGCGGGGCGGAGCAGTCCTTC

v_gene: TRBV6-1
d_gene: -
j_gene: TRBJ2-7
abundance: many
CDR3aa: CASSDRGEQYF
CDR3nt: TGTGCCAGCAGTGACAGGGGTGAGCAGTACTTC

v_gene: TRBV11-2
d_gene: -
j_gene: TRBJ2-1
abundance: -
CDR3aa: CANSLGPTKSDEQFF
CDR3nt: TGTGCCAACAGCTTAGGCCCAACTAAATCCGATGAGCAATTCTTC

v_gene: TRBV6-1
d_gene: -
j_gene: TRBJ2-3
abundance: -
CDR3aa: CASSVGTGVADTQYF
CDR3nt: TGTGCCAGCAGTGTAGGGACGGGAGTGGCAGATACGCAGTACTTT

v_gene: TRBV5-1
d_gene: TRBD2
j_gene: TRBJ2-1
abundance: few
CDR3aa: CASSPGTSGSAGQFF
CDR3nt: TGCGCCAGCAGCCCGGGGACTAGCGGGAGTGCTGGGCAGTTCTTC

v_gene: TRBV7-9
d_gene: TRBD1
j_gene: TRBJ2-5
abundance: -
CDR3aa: CASSLARDRETQYF
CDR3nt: TGTGCCAGCAGCTTAGCACGGGACAGAGAGACCCAGTACTTC

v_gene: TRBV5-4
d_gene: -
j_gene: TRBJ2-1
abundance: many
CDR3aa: CASSSHEGRDEQFF
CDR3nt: TGTGCCAGCAGCTCCCATGAAGGGCGGGATGAGCAGTTCTTC

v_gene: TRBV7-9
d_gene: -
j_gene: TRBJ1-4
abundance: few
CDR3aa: CASSRPGTGEKLFF
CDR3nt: TGTGCCAGCAGCCGACCCGGGACCGGCGAAAAACTGTTTTTT

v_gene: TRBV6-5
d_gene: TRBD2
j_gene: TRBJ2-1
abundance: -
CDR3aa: CATRRGTSEYNEQSF
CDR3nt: TGTGCCACCCGTCGGGGGACTAGCGAGTACAATGAGCAGTCCTTC

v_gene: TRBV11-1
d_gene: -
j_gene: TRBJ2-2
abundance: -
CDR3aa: CASSPGQWFTRELFF
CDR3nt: TGTGCCAGCAGCCCCGGACAGTGGTTCACCAGGGAGCTATTTTTT

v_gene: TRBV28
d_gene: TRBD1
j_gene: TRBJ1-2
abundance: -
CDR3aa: CASSPRPGQGARGYTF
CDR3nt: TGTGCCAGCAGCCCACGACCCGGACAGGGGGCGCGAGGCTACACCTTC

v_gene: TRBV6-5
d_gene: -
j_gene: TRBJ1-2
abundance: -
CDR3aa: CATKSRQWRRSNYGHTF
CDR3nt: TGTGCCACCAAATCCCGACAGTGGAGAAGGTCTAACTATGGCCACACCTTC

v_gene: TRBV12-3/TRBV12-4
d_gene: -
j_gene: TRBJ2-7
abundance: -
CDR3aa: CASSFYGDTERFF
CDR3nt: TGTGCCAGCAGTTTTTATGGGGACACCGAGCGGTTCTTC

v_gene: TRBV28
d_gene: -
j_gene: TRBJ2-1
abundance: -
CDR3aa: CVSSPRTANYNEQFF
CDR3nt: TGTGTCAGCAGTCCACGGACAGCTAACTACAATGAGCAGTTCTTC

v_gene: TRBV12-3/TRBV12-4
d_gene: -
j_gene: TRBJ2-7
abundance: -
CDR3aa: CASSFGVVDYEQYF
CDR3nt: TGTGCCAGCAGTTTCGGCGTAGTAGACTACGAGCAGTACTTC

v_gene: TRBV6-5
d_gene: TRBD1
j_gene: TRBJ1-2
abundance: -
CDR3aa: CTSSYSQGRGYSF
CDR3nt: TGTACCAGCAGTTACTCACAGGGGCGGGGCTACTCCTTC

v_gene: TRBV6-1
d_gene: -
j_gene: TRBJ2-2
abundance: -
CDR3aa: CAGSARGAGELFF
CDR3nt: TGTGCCGGCAGTGCCAGGGGGGCCGGGGAGCTGTTTTTT

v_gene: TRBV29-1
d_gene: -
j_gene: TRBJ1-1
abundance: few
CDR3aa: CTQLSLNTGAFF
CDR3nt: TGCACCCAACTTAGCCTGAACACTGGAGCTTTCTTT

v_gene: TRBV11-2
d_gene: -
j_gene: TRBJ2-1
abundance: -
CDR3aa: CASSFDNEHIF
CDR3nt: TGTGCCAGCAGCTTCGACAATGAGCATATCTTC

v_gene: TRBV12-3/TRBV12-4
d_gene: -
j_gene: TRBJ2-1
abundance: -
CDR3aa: CAISIGGTDNEQFF
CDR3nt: TGTGCCATCAGTATCGGCGGGACCGACAATGAGCAGTTCTTC

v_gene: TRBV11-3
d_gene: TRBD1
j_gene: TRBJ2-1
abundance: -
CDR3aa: CASSAGQGVLVGGFNDQFF
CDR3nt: TGTGCCAGCAGTGCCGGACAGGGGGTACTAGTGGGAGGATTCAATGATCAGTTCTTC

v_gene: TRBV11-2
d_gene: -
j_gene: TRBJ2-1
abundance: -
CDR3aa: CASSRTGNEQFF
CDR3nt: TGTGCCAGCAGCCGGACTGGGAATGAACAATTCTTC

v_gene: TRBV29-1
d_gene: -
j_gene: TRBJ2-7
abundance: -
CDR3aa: CSVYTETYEWYF
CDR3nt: TGCAGCGTCTACACAGAGACTTACGAGTGGTACTTC

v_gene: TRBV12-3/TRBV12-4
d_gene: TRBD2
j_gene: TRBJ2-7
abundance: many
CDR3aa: CASSMTSGKGEQYF
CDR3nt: TGTGCCAGCAGCATGACTAGCGGGAAGGGAGAGCAGTACTTC

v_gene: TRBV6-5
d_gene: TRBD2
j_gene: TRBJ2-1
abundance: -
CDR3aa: CASSLLAAGMNEQFF
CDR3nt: TGTGCCAGCAGTTTACTAGCGGCAGGAATGAATGAGCAATTCTTC

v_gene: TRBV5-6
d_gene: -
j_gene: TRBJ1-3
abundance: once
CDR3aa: CASRPDIGNTIYF
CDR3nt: TGTGCCAGCAGACCTGACATAGGAAACACCATATATTTT

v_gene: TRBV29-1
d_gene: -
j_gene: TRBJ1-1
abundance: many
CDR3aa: CSAEETGGAEAFF
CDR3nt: TGCAGCGCAGAGGAGACAGGAGGGGCTGAAGCTTTCTTT

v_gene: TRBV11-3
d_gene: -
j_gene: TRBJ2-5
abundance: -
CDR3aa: CTSSLQETRYF
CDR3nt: TGTACCAGCAGCTTACAAGAGACCCGGTACTTC

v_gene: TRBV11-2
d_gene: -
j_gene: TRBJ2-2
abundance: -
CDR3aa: CASNLTGQNTGDLFF
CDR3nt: TGTGCCAGCAACTTAACGGGACAAAACACCGGGGACCTGTTTTTT

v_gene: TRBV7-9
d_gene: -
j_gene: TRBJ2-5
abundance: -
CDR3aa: CANSPGIRRKTQYF
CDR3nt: TGTGCCAACAGCCCAGGGATCCGGAGGAAGACCCAATACTTC

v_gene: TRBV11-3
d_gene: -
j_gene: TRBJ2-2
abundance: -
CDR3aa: CASGLSRVGNRAGELFF
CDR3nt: TGTGCCAGCGGCTTATCTCGTGTGGGTAATCGCGCCGGGGAGCTGTTTTTT

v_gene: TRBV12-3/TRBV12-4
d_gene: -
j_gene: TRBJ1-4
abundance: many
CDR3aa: CASRINSGGEKLFF
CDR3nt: TGTGCCAGCAGAATCAATTCCGGGGGTGAAAAACTGTTTTTT

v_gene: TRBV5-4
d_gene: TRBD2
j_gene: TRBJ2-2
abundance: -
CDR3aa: CASSSGGGRSMNTGELFF
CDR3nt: TGTGCCAGCAGCTCGGGAGGTGGCAGGAGCATGAACACCGGGGAGCTGTTTTTT

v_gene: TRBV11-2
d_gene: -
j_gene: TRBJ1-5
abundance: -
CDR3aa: CTSSLNTWDTQHF
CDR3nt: TGTACCAGCAGCTTAAATACCTGGGATACGCAGCATTTT

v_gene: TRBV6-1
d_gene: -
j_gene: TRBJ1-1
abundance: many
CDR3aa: CASSAGPTEAFF
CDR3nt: TGTGCCAGCAGTGCGGGGCCCACTGAAGCTTTCTTT

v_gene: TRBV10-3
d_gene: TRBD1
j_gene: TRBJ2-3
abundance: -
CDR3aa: CAISSTAMTGGTDTQYF
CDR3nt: TGTGCCATCAGCTCAACGGCCATGACAGGGGGCACAGATACGCAGTATTTT

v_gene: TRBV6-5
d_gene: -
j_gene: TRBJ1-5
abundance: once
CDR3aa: CASGEGGNTIQPQHF
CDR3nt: TGTGCCAGCGGTGAGGGGGGTAACACGATTCAGCCCCAGCATTTT

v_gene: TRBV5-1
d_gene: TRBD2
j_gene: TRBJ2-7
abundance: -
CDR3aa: CTSSPPPGLAGPSSYEQYF
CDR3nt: TGCACCAGCAGCCCACCACCAGGACTAGCGGGACCCTCATCCTACGAGCAGTACTTC

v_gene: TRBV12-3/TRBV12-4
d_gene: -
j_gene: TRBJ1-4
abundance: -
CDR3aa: CASSSSLTFATNEKLFF
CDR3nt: TGTGCCAGCAGTTCTTCACTCACTTTCGCAACTAACGAAAAACTGTTTTTT

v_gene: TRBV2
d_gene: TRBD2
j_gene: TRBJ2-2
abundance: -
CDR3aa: CASMLSLAGSTGELFF
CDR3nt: TGTGCCAGCATGCTCAGTCTAGCGGGAAGCACCGGGGAGCTGTTTTTT

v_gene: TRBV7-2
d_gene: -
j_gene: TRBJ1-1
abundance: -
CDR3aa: CASSLSEGVNTEAFF
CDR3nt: TGTGCCAGCAGCTTATCAGAAGGGGTGAACACTGAAGCTTTCTTT

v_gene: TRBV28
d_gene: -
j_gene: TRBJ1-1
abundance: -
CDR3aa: CASSLSSGQQAFF
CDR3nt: TGTGCCAGCAGTTTAAGCTCTGGTCAGCAAGCTTTCTTT

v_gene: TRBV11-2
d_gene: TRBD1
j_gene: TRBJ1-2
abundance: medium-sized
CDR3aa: CASSMTSGTGRYGYTF
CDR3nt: TGTGCCAGCAGCATGACCTCCGGGACAGGACGCTATGGCTACACCTTC

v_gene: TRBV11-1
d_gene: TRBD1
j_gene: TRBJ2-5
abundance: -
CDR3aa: CASSPSLPGQGPETRYF
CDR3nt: TGTGCCAGCAGCCCTTCCCTCCCGGGACAGGGTCCAGAGACCCGGTACTTC

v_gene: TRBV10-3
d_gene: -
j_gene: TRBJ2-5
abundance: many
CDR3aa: CAISQGASGQETQYF
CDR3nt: TGTGCCATCAGCCAGGGGGCTAGCGGTCAAGAGACCCAGTACTTC

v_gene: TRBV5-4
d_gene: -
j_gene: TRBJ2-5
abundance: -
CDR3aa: CVSSYEETQYF
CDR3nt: TGTGTCAGCAGCTATGAAGAGACCCAGTACTTC

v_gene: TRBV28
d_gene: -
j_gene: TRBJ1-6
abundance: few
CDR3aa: CASTPRQGIRSYNSPLHF
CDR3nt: TGTGCCAGCACCCCCCGGCAGGGTATACGCTCCTATAATTCACCCCTCCACTTT